Presented here are 24 T cell receptor beta chains from one specimen sequenced in a study of early T cells in non-severe SARS-CoV-2 infection. TCRdb re-analysed the 5' RACE reads in MiXCR, keeping a single row per CDR3 protein. This sample has tens of thousands of distinct CDR3 sequences; 18% occur once, and the top ten carry 7.5% to 10%. This specimen was whole blood, taken at baseline. Receptors originate from an adult who was a healthcare worker with PCR-confirmed SARS-CoV-2 infection or an uninfected control (not recorded which).

The chain is built from TRBV11-2 and TRBJ2-5, with 8 bases that match TRBD2. Germline loops: CDR1 SGHAT, CDR2 FQNNGV. The CDR3 spans 14 residues. With 5 bases clipped from V and 5 bases from J, the junction kept 7 bases outside the gene matches. This chain's CDR3 is CASSPRLARETQYF. CDR3 coding DNA: TGTGCCAGCAGCCCCAGACTAGCGAGGGAGACCCAGTACTTC.

With regard to this clonotype: A junction end diverges from the germline sequence, so it may reflect a read error. The chain combines TRBV7-8 with TRBJ2-7; tentatively, D is TRBD2 (5 bases). The germline V gene encodes CDR1 SGHVS and CDR2 FQNEAQ. The CDR3 runs to 15 residues. The CDR3 here is CVSSRFEGLSYEQYF. CDR3 coding DNA: TGTGTCAGCAGCCGTTTTGAGGGTCTCTCCTACGAGCAGTACTTC.

This clonotype was observed a few times. V usage is TRBV5-8 and J usage is TRBJ1-4, with TRBD1 matching over 10 bases. J was trimmed by 8 bases and V by 5 bases; bases with no gene match: 3. This CDR3 is 13 amino acids long. Germline V gives CDR1 SGHTS, CDR2 YDEGEE. The CDR3 reads CASRDRGSEKLFF. The CDR3 nucleotides are TGTGCCAGCAGGGACAGGGGGTCCGAAAAACTGTTTTTT.

This chain joins TRBV7-2 and TRBJ1-6; 7 bases fit TRBD1. CDR1 is SGHTA, CDR2 FQGNSA, per germline. V lost 5 bases and J lost 8; bases outside the gene matches: 12. The CDR3 runs 16 residues. The CDR3 loop is CASSERDSRPYSPLHF. The CDR3 region has the DNA TGTGCCAGCAGCGAACGGGACAGCCGGCCCTATTCACCCCTCCACTTT.

The CDR3 protein is CASSNLIPTQYF. The DNA for the CDR3 is TGTGCCAGCAGCAATCTTATCCCGACGCAGTATTTT. This chain links TRBV12-3 or TRBV12-4 with TRBJ2-3; the D is unclear. Trimming took 6 bases from V and 9 from J, leaving 13 bases between them. CDR3 size: 12 residues.

This clonotype was seen more than once but under ten times. The rearrangement joins TRBV5-1 to TRBJ1-1; the D is unclear. Trimming pared 7 bases from V and 0 bases from J, leaving 13 bases between. The CDR3 is 14 residues long. CDR1 is SGHRS and CDR2 is YFSETQ in the germline V gene. As DNA, the CDR3 is TGCGCCAGCGGCAGAGGAGATTTGAACACTGAAGCTTTCTTT. Its translation: CASGRGDLNTEAFF.

Only a few counts were recorded for this clonotype. The chain employs TRBV20-1 and TRBJ2-1; TRBD2 aligns across 8 bases. Germline trimming cut 3 bases from V and 8 bases from J; bases unmatched to any gene: 3. Germline CDR1 DFQATT, CDR2 SNEGSKA (reference sequence). The CDR3 consists of 12 residues. The CDR3 region is CSASRAGDEQFF. Written as DNA, the CDR3 is TGCAGTGCTAGTCGAGCGGGGGATGAGCAGTTCTTC.

In its sample, this clonotype was seen many times. This chain joins TRBV5-5 and TRBJ2-7; 8 bases agree with TRBD1. CDR3 size: 15 residues. Germline V gene sequence: CDR1 SGHKS, CDR2 YYEKEE (reference sequence). With V trimmed by 0 bases and J by 6 bases, 8 bases remained unmatched. The CDR3 here is CASSLDHRGSSEQYF. In DNA form, the CDR3 reads TGTGCCAGCAGCTTGGATCACAGGGGGAGTAGCGAGCAGTACTTC.

The chain recombines TRBV29-1 with TRBJ2-3; unclear D gene. Per the germline V gene, CDR1 is SQVTM and CDR2 is ANQGSEA. The CDR3 runs to 14 residues. The germline V and J ends were trimmed by 4 bases and 2 bases, with 13 bases remaining between them. CDR3 protein: CSVVPAGATDTQYF. DNA of the CDR3: TGCAGCGTTGTACCAGCAGGAGCCACAGATACGCAGTATTTT.

The rearrangement uses TRBV24-1 and TRBJ1-2, with a weak D call TRBD1 (5 bases). Germline CDR1 reads KGHDR; CDR2 reads SFDVKD. Deletions cut 6 bases from V and 7 bases from J, with 11 bases between. CDR3 length: 12 residues. CDR3 in amino acids: CATSPPGGGYTF. The CDR3 DNA sequence: TGTGCCACCAGTCCCCCCGGGGGTGGCTACACCTTC.

This chain joins TRBV28 and TRBJ2-7, with D possibly being TRBD2 (6 bases). The CDR3 is made up of 16 amino acids. V lost 4 bases and J lost 3, with 19 bases in between. Per germline, CDR1 MDHEN and CDR2 SYDVKM. The CDR3 sequence: CASSYFAGSTVYEQYF. Here the CDR3 DNA reads TGTGCCAGCAGTTATTTCGCGGGGTCGACGGTCTACGAGCAGTACTTC.

The rearrangement links TRBV30 to TRBJ1-1; no firm D call. The CDR3 is 17 residues long. Per germline, CDR1 GTSNPN and CDR2 SVGIG (reference sequence). Trimming took off 2 bases at V and 2 bases at J, with 21 bases between the two ends. DNA of the CDR3: TGTGCCTGGAGTCCAATTACTTCGGGTTATGAAAACACTGAAGCTTTCTTT. Protein product: CAWSPITSGYENTEAFF.

The rearrangement joins TRBV2 to TRBJ2-3, with 8 bases matching TRBD2. Per germline, CDR1 SNHLY and CDR2 FYNNEI. V shed 6 bases, J shed 8 bases, and the junction held 16 bases outside the gene matches. This CDR3 has 16 residues. The CDR3, as DNA: TGTGCCAGCAGGGCTCCGGGACTAGTTTCGTCTGGTACGCAGTATTTT. Protein product: CASRAPGLVSSGTQYF.

In this sample, this clonotype turned up many times. The chain combines TRBV2 with TRBJ1-2; 9 nucleotides agree with TRBD1. There are 15 residues in the CDR3. Germline V gene data show CDR1 as SNHLY and CDR2 as FYNNEI. V dropped 4 bases and J dropped 2; count of bases not matched to a gene: 5. CDR3 loop: CASSGGQGENYGYTF. The CDR3 nucleotides read TGTGCCAGCAGTGGGGGACAGGGTGAAAACTATGGCTACACCTTC.

The V gene is TRBV5-1, the J gene TRBJ2-7; TRBD2 aligns across 12 bases. After removal of 4 bases from V and 6 bases from J, the junction contained 8 bases not matched to a gene. The CDR3 consists of 15 residues. Germline V gene sequence: CDR1 SGHRS, CDR2 YFSETQ. The CDR3 loop is CASSVSSGGAFEQYF. CDR3 DNA sequence: TGCGCCAGCAGCGTTTCTAGCGGGGGGGCTTTCGAGCAGTACTTC.

This clonotype was counted a few times. The chain recombines TRBV7-9 with TRBJ2-3; D uncertain. CDR1 SEHNR and CDR2 FQNEAQ come from the germline V gene (reference sequence). Trimming removed 1 base at V and 5 bases at J, with 10 bases between. This CDR3 region has 14 residues. The CDR3 DNA follows: TGTGCCAGCAGCTTAGGAGCTGCAAGAGATACGCAGTATTTT. This codes for CASSLGAARDTQYF.

This chain uses TRBV7-2 with TRBJ2-3; D might be TRBD1 (6 bases). CDR1 is SGHTA, CDR2 FQGNSA, per germline. V was clipped by 5 bases and J by 0 bases, with 12 bases between them. The CDR3 sequence is 15 residues long. The CDR3: CASSLQGSSTDTQYF. The CDR3, as DNA: TGTGCCAGCAGCCTACAGGGATCTAGCACAGATACGCAGTATTTT.

DNA for the CDR3: TGTGCCAGCAGCGTCTCTACTAGCGCCAAAAACATTCAGTACTTC. Amino acid sequence: CASSVSTSAKNIQYF. The chain carries TRBV9 and TRBJ2-4; possible D gene TRBD2, 6 bases. The germline V gene encodes CDR1 SGDLS and CDR2 YYNGEE. This CDR3 spans 15 amino acids. V shed 2 bases and J shed 1 base, with 10 bases lying between them.

The chain employs TRBV20-1 and TRBJ1-2; no firm D call. The CDR3 length is 16 residues. V was trimmed by 0 bases and J by 7 bases, leaving 21 bases between them. CDR1 is DFQATT and CDR2 is SNEGSKA in the germline V gene (reference sequence). CDR3 coding DNA: TGCAGTGCTAGAGACCCGGGGAGCCCCTCGTCAATTGGCTACACCTTC. This sequence encodes CSARDPGSPSSIGYTF.

This chain links TRBV7-6 with TRBJ2-2; D is ambiguous. CDR3 size: 15 residues. The ends were cut back, 5 bases at V and 5 bases at J, with 15 bases in the middle. Germline values: CDR1 SGHVS, CDR2 FNYEAQ. The CDR3 DNA is TGTGCCAGCAGCCCCCAGCAAGGGAAGACCGGGGAGCTGTTTTTT. This sequence encodes CASSPQQGKTGELFF.

The chain links TRBV10-3 to TRBJ2-7, with D unclear. The CDR3 is made up of 13 amino acids. Germline values: CDR1 ENHRY, CDR2 SYGVKD. Trimming cost V 5 bases and J 2 bases, with 10 bases left between them. CDR3 DNA: TGTGCCATCAGTAACAGAAACCCCTACGAGCAGTACTTC. Amino acid sequence: CAISNRNPYEQYF.

The chain joins TRBV4-2 to TRBJ2-3; D could derive from TRBD1 or TRBD2 (6 bases each). CDR3 length equals 16 residues. Trimming left V 0 bases short and J 5 bases short, with 15 bases between. Germline-derived CDR1 and CDR2 are LGHNA and YNFKEQ. The CDR3 DNA reads TGTGCCAGCAGCCAAGATTTAAGGGGGGTTGGAGATACGCAGTATTTT. It codes for CASSQDLRGVGDTQYF.

This clonotype showed up just a few times. This rearrangement joins TRBV20-1 to TRBJ2-3; possible D gene TRBD2, 6 bases. The germline V gene has CDR1 DFQATT and CDR2 SNEGSKA (reference sequence). The V gene lost 0 bases and the J gene lost 4 bases, with 11 bases spanning the gap. The CDR3 has 14 residues. The CDR3 spells CSARESGVPDTQYF. CDR3 nucleotide sequence: TGCAGTGCTAGAGAATCGGGGGTCCCAGATACGCAGTATTTT.

Worth noting for this clonotype: A much larger clone lies one base from this, so it may be a read error. This rearrangement joins TRBV19 to TRBJ2-7, with a possible D match to TRBD2 (6 bases). The CDR3 loop spans 14 amino acids. Germline CDR1 reads LNHDA; CDR2 reads SQIVND (reference sequence). This CDR3 is CASSRGGNSHEQYF. CDR3 bases: TGTGCCAGTAGTAGGGGCGGGAACTCCCACGAGCAGTACTTC.